This T cell receptor (beta chain) stems from a study of cytomegalovirus exposure and HLA in healthy donors. Study observations and caveats: CMV antigen specificity was confirmed in vitro for three CMV-associated chains. A later analysis linked a missense variant in DCLRE1C to the trimming of TCR beta V and J genes. Several of the most significant clusters were apparently associated with common viral pathogens in a later analysis.

Comments on this clone: The antigen is undetermined.

A multiplex PCR was run with 60 Vbeta primers and 13 Jbeta primers. TCRdb's table, derived via immunoSEQ multiplex PCR, lists solely in-frame clones and lacks some. The table records some 130,000 clones, approximately 84% of them present only once. Looked up from germline, CDR1 is SGHTA and CDR2 is FQGNSA. CDR3 size: 14 residues. V lost 3 bases and J 7 bases, leaving 13 bases between the germline ends. The sample taken for sequencing was PBMCs. The receptor's source is a woman aged 40 to 50 in good health and CMV-seronegative. The V call is TRBV7-2, the J call TRBJ2-1; tentative D call: TRBD2 (5 bases). CDR3 coding DNA: TGTGCCAGCAGCTTCCGGGGTGACATAAATGAGCAGTTCTTC. Translated: CASSFRGDINEQFF.